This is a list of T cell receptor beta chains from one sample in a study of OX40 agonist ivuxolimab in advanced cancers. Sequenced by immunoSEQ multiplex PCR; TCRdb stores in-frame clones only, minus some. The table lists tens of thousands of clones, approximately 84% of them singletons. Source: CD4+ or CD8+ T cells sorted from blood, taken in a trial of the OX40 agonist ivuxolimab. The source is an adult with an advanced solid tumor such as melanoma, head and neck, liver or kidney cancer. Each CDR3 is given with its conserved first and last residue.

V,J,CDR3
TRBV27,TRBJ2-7,CASSLVQGAYEQYF
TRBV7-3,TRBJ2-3,CASSWTSGSTDTQYF
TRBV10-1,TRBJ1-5,CASRERTGRNQPQHF
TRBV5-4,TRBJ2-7,CASSPSRAPRGYEQYF
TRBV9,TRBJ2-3,CASSVLGGSPDTQYF
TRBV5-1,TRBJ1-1,CASVPGQGNTEAFF
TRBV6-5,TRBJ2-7,CASSPKAGVSYEQYF
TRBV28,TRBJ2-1,CASSWGRGEQFF
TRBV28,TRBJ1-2,CASSFPHTGYGYTF
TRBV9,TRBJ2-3,CASSVYMDTDTQYF
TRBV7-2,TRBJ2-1,CASSPTGTYNEQFF
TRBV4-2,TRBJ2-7,CASSTLKYEQYF
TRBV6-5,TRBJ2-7,CASSPKSGSRHEQYF
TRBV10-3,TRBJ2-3,CATSPGQQNTDTQYF
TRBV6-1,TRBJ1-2,CASSEAGGDGYTF
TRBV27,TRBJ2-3,CASSGNTDTQYF
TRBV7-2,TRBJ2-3,CASSLAPADTQYF
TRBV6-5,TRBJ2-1,CASSYGTHSYNEQFF
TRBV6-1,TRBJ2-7,CASSEAIGTLYEQYF
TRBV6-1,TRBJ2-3,CASTRLGGPRDTQYF
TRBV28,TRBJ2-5,CASSPMGLAGEETQYF
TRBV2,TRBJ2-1,CASSAGFNEQFF
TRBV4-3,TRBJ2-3,CASSTVTTSGTDTQYF
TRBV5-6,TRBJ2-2,CASSPGTSWTGELFF
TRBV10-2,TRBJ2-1,CASSDSSGVSAQFF
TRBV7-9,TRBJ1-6,CASSSPGGTHNSPLHF
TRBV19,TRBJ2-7,CASRPGQGAYEQYF